The 26 T cell receptor beta chains given below trace back to one sample, sequenced in a study of cytomegalovirus exposure and HLA in healthy donors. The PCR used 60 Vbeta and 13 Jbeta primers. TCRdb's table, derived via immunoSEQ multiplex PCR, lists solely in-frame clones and lacks some. The table includes approximately 97,000 clones, 50% to 70% detected once. The sequencing input was PBMCs. The receptor set was obtained from a human donor in good health.

About this clone itself: At the DNA level, this CDR3 is encoded by other sequences in the same sample as well. This chain joins TRBV6-1 and TRBJ1-1, with D maybe TRBD1 (6 bases). V was cut by 5 bases and J by 4 bases, with 17 bases left in between. This CDR3 contains 15 residues. The germline gives CDR1 MNHNS, CDR2 SASEGT. The CDR3 DNA is TGTGCCAGCAGTAAATCCGGAACAGGGACCACTGAAGCTTTCTTT. It codes for CASSKSGTGTTEAFF.

V is TRBV27 and J is TRBJ2-7, with D unresolved. Germline V gene data show CDR1 as MNHEY and CDR2 as SMNVEV (reference sequence). The CDR3 contains 14 residues. V lost 7 bases and J 2 bases, leaving 15 bases between the germline ends. CDR3 amino acids: CASMPLLGTYEQYF. As DNA, the CDR3 is TGTGCCAGCATGCCTCTTCTAGGAACCTACGAGCAGTACTTC.

The chain links TRBV2 to TRBJ1-2; TRBD1 matches 10 bases. Trimming took 5 bases from V and 4 from J; bases not matched to a gene: 7. The germline V gene has CDR1 SNHLY and CDR2 FYNNEI. This CDR3 contains 15 residues. CDR3 sequence: CASSSSGQGTYGYTF. The CDR3, as DNA: TGTGCCAGCAGTTCCTCGGGACAGGGGACCTATGGCTACACCTTC.

The gene calls are TRBV12-5 and TRBJ2-5, with TRBD2 identical over 14 bases. V dropped 5 bases and J dropped 5; count of bases not matched to a gene: 7. The CDR3 sequence is 16 residues long. Germline V gene lookup returns CDR1 LGHNT and CDR2 FRNRAP. CDR3 in DNA: TGTGCTAGTGGTGCGGGACTAGCGGGAGTGCGGGAGACCCAGTACTTC. Translation gives CASGAGLAGVRETQYF.

V gene TRBV29-1 combines with J gene TRBJ2-3; the match to TRBD2 covers 14 bases. V gave up 6 bases and J gave up 5 bases; unmatched junction bases: 10. The length of the CDR3 is 16 residues. Germline CDR1 and CDR2: SQVTM and ANQGSEA. The DNA of the CDR3 is TGCAGCGTCGCCGGGACTAGCGGGAGTAGAAGAGATACGCAGTATTTT. Encoded protein: CSVAGTSGSRRDTQYF.

The rearrangement links TRBV19 to TRBJ2-7, with 7 bases identical to TRBD2. The J segment lost 6 bases and the V segment lost 3 bases, leaving 8 bases of the junction unmatched. Germline V gene sequence: CDR1 LNHDA, CDR2 SQIVND (reference sequence). The CDR3 loop spans 14 amino acids. DNA of the CDR3: TGTGCCAGTAGTATGTTTGGGGGGGAAAGCGAGCAGTACTTC. As protein: CASSMFGGESEQYF.

This clone is a singleton in its sample. The chain links TRBV7-6 to TRBJ2-5; D possibly corresponds to TRBD1 (6 bases). V lost 5 bases and J 0 bases, leaving 10 bases between the germline ends. CDR3 length equals 14 residues. CDR1 is SGHVS, CDR2 FNYEAQ, per germline. The CDR3 here is CASSPGQYQETQYF. CDR3 nucleotide sequence: TGTGCCAGCAGCCCCGGACAGTACCAAGAGACCCAGTACTTC.

This clone was found a few times. The V call is TRBV28, the J call TRBJ2-5; 7 nucleotides line up with TRBD1. V trimming: 2 bases; J trimming: 5 bases; junction bases outside the gene matches: 5. Germline V gene lookup returns CDR1 MDHEN and CDR2 SYDVKM. The CDR3 consists of 14 residues. The chain's CDR3 is CASSLDRVAETQYF. Written as DNA, the CDR3 is TGTGCCAGCAGTTTAGACAGGGTGGCGGAGACCCAGTACTTC.

This clone was seen just once. The chain employs TRBV2 and TRBJ2-2; D ambiguous. Germline V gene data show CDR1 as SNHLY and CDR2 as FYNNEI. This CDR3 contains 13 residues. Trimming cost V 5 bases and J 0 bases, with 4 bases left between them. The CDR3 protein is CASSPSNTGELFF. The DNA of the CDR3 is TGTGCCAGCAGTCCATCGAACACCGGGGAGCTGTTTTTT. Together with reference TRBV2 and TRBJ2-2, the CDR3 gives the full variable domain: EPEVTQTPSHQVTQMGQEVILRCVPISNHLYFYWYRQILGQKVEFLVSFYNNEISEKSEIFDDQFSVERPDGSNFTLKIRSTKLEDSAMYFCASSPSNTGELFFGEGSRLTVL.

This chain's CDR3 is CASGRTSVNTGELFF. The CDR3 DNA reads TGTGCTAGTGGCCGGACTAGCGTGAACACCGGGGAGCTGTTTTTT. The chain carries TRBV12-5 and TRBJ2-2, with TRBD2 identical over 9 bases. Trimming at V came to 6 bases and at J to 1 base, leaving 3 bases not matched to a gene. The CDR3 extends over 15 amino acids. Looked up from germline, CDR1 is LGHNT and CDR2 is FRNRAP.

The DNA for the CDR3 is TGCGCCAGCAGCTTGGCCGGGGTGCAGGTGAACACCGGGGAGCTGTTTTTT. Amino acids: CASSLAGVQVNTGELFF. The chain carries TRBV5-1 and TRBJ2-2; a possible D gene is TRBD2 (5 bases). The CDR3 contains 17 residues. Germline V gives CDR1 SGHRS, CDR2 YFSETQ. Trimming took off 0 bases at V and 1 base at J, with 13 bases between the two ends.

The chain recombines TRBV2 with TRBJ2-7; no clear D gene. Germline lookup yields CDR1 SNHLY and CDR2 FYNNEI. V lost 4 bases and J 0 bases, leaving 7 bases between the germline ends. This CDR3 comprises 13 residues. The CDR3 sequence is CASSVQPSYEQYF. CDR3 nucleotides: TGTGCCAGCAGTGTACAGCCCTCCTACGAGCAGTACTTC.

The chain employs TRBV19 and TRBJ2-7; 7 positions match TRBD2. The junction had 4 bases not matched to a gene; V was cut back by 5 bases and J by 0 bases. CDR1 is LNHDA and CDR2 is SQIVND in the germline V gene (reference sequence). This CDR3 has 14 amino acids. The CDR3 nucleotides read TGTGCCAGTAGTGCAGCGGGGTCCTCCTACGAGCAGTACTTC. It is translated as CASSAAGSSYEQYF.

The rearrangement joins TRBV25-1 to TRBJ1-1; 8 bases are a match to TRBD1. This CDR3 spans 14 amino acids. J gave up 5 bases and V 6 bases, and 8 bases lay outside the gene matches. In germline, CDR1 is MGHDK, CDR2 SYGVNS. This CDR3 reads CASRPGQGRTEAFF. The CDR3 DNA reads as TGTGCCAGCAGGCCAGGACAGGGTAGGACTGAAGCTTTCTTT. The full variable domain, in which reference TRBV25-1 and TRBJ1-1 provide the parts outside the CDR3, is EADIYQTPRYLVIGTGKKITLECSQTMGHDKMYWYQQDPGMELHLIHYSYGVNSTEKGDLSSESTVSRIRTEHFPLTLESARPSHTSQYLCASRPGQGRTEAFFGQGTRLTVV.

This clone was seen only once. V is TRBV5-1 and J is TRBJ2-6; maybe TRBD1 (5 bases). The CDR3 is made up of 17 amino acids. Between the trimmed V and J ends, which lost 0 bases and 3 bases, there was a span of 13 bases. CDR1 is SGHRS, CDR2 YFSETQ, per germline. CDR3 DNA sequence: TGCGCCAGCAGCTTGGTTCCTACAGGTCGTGGGGCCAACGTCCTGACTTTC. Residues: CASSLVPTGRGANVLTF.

This clone has more than one count but fewer than ten. The V call is TRBV7-8, the J call TRBJ1-4, with TRBD1 matching 7 bases. Per the germline V gene, CDR1 is SGHVS and CDR2 is FQNEAQ. V lost 4 bases, J lost 3 bases, and 14 bases stayed unmatched. This CDR3 has 18 amino acids. The chain's CDR3 is CASSSDRFLYGSNEKLFF. The CDR3 DNA reads TGTGCCAGCAGCTCGGACAGGTTTTTGTACGGGTCTAATGAAAAACTGTTTTTT.

This clone was seen a handful of times. The V call is TRBV19, the J call TRBJ1-1; D remains ambiguous. The CDR3 spans 15 residues. CDR1 is LNHDA, CDR2 SQIVND, per germline (reference sequence). V was trimmed by 5 bases and J by 1 base, leaving 14 bases between them. The CDR3: CASSPREKRNTEAFF. CDR3 DNA: TGTGCCAGTAGTCCCCGGGAGAAGAGGAACACTGAAGCTTTCTTT.

The chain has TRBV28 and TRBJ2-7; 9 bases align to TRBD2. J lost 4 bases, V lost 4 bases, and 5 bases had no gene match. This CDR3 comprises 14 residues. Germline CDR1 is MDHEN and CDR2 is SYDVKM. The CDR3 spells CASSWGTSTYEQYF. The CDR3, as DNA: TGTGCCAGCAGTTGGGGGACTAGCACTTACGAGCAGTACTTC.

The chain is built from TRBV2 and TRBJ2-1, with D possibly matching TRBD2 (5 bases). The germline V gene encodes CDR1 SNHLY and CDR2 FYNNEI. V gave up 3 bases and J gave up 3 bases, with 12 bases separating them. The CDR3 has 15 amino acids. CDR3 protein: CASSDRLAVYNEQFF. In DNA form, the CDR3 reads TGTGCCAGCAGTGATCGTCTAGCTGTCTACAATGAGCAGTTCTTC.

V gene TRBV11-2 combines with J gene TRBJ2-7; unclear D gene. The length of the CDR3 is 11 residues. Germline V gene data show CDR1 as SGHAT and CDR2 as FQNNGV. V shed 2 bases and J shed 7 bases, with 6 bases lying between them. Here the CDR3 reads CASSLRREQYF. CDR3 nucleotide sequence: TGTGCCAGCAGCTTAAGGCGGGAGCAGTACTTC. Supplemented by reference TRBV11-2 and TRBJ2-7, the full variable domain reads EAGVAQSPRYKIIEKRQSVAFWCNPISGHATLYWYQQILGQGPKLLIQFQNNGVVDDSQLPKDRFSAERLKGVDSTLKIQPAKLEDSAVYLCASSLRREQYFGPGTRLTVT.

This chain joins TRBV6-5 and TRBJ1-5; D not certain. Trimming cost V 7 bases and J 1 base, with 11 bases left between them. The CDR3 extends over 14 amino acids. Per germline, CDR1 MNHEY and CDR2 SVGAGI. The CDR3 loop is CASIGWRSNQPQHF. CDR3 nucleotides: TGTGCCAGCATAGGGTGGAGGAGCAATCAGCCCCAGCATTTT.

The chain carries TRBV28 and TRBJ2-7; 14 positions match TRBD2. In germline, CDR1 is MDHEN, CDR2 SYDVKM. The CDR3 is made up of 15 amino acids. Trimming at V came to 4 bases and at J to 6 bases, leaving 5 bases not matched to a gene. The CDR3: CASSSGLAGVGEQYF. The CDR3 nucleotides read TGTGCCAGCAGTTCGGGACTAGCGGGAGTCGGCGAGCAGTACTTC. The full variable domain, rest sourced from reference TRBV28 and TRBJ2-7, is DVKVTQSSRYLVKRTGEKVFLECVQDMDHENMFWYRQDPGLGLRLIYFSYDVKMKEKGDIPEGYSVSREKKERFSLILESASTNQTSMYLCASSSGLAGVGEQYFGPGTRLTVT.

This sequence joins TRBV7-9 and TRBJ2-1; TRBD2 matches at 7 bases. The CDR3 has 18 amino acids. After removal of 5 bases from V and 5 bases from J, the junction contained 18 bases not matched to a gene. Germline V gene sequence: CDR1 SEHNR, CDR2 FQNEAQ (reference sequence). CDR3 amino acids: CASSLSEWPSGADNEQFF. CDR3 in DNA: TGTGCCAGCAGCCTATCGGAGTGGCCTAGCGGAGCAGACAATGAGCAGTTCTTC.

The chain combines TRBV27 with TRBJ2-3; 7 nucleotides match TRBD2. CDR1 and CDR2 from the germline V gene are MNHEY and SMNVEV (reference sequence). Germline trimming cut 6 bases from V and 0 bases from J; bases unmatched to any gene: 6. CDR3 size: 15 residues. In DNA, the CDR3 is TGTGCCAGCAGACAGCTAGCGGCAAGCACAGATACGCAGTATTTT. Translation gives CASRQLAASTDTQYF.

The V call is TRBV5-6, the J call TRBJ2-7; maybe TRBD1 (6 bases). Germline V lookup: CDR1 SGHDT, CDR2 YYEEEE. The V and J ends lost 4 bases and 0 bases respectively, with 17 bases between them. The CDR3 contains 16 residues. The CDR3 DNA reads TGTGCCAGCAGCGAAACAGGGACCGTAAACTCCTACGAGCAGTACTTC. This sequence encodes CASSETGTVNSYEQYF.

In its sample, this clone was seen a few times. The rearrangement uses TRBV27 and TRBJ1-5; possibly TRBD1 for D (5 bases). V was pared by 5 bases and J by 7 bases, with 9 bases between. The CDR3 is 12 amino acids. CDR1 and CDR2 (germline): MNHEY, SMNVEV (reference sequence). The CDR3 reads CASSDAGQPQHF. In DNA, the CDR3 is TGTGCCAGCAGTGATGCAGGGCAGCCCCAGCATTTT.